This TCR beta chain was identified in a study of blood T cells in healthy people across ages. With a J-beta primer mix and a sample-barcoded 5' primer, a second PCR ran roughly 7 to 11 cycles. TCRdb processed the 5' RACE reads anew with MiXCR; each CDR3 protein has one entry. The sample records roughly 800,000 distinct CDR3 sequences, roughly 64% being singletons. The V gene's germline CDR1 is SGDLS and CDR2 YYNGEE. The CDR3 length is 12 residues. Trimming cost V 7 bases and J 3 bases, with 8 bases left between them. The chain carries TRBV9 and TRBJ2-1; D gene uncertain. The sequence came from a man younger than 40 in good health. Specimen: blood. CDR3 amino acids: CASAVDYNEQFF. CDR3 coding DNA: TGTGCCAGCGCCGTTGACTACAATGAGCAGTTCTTC.